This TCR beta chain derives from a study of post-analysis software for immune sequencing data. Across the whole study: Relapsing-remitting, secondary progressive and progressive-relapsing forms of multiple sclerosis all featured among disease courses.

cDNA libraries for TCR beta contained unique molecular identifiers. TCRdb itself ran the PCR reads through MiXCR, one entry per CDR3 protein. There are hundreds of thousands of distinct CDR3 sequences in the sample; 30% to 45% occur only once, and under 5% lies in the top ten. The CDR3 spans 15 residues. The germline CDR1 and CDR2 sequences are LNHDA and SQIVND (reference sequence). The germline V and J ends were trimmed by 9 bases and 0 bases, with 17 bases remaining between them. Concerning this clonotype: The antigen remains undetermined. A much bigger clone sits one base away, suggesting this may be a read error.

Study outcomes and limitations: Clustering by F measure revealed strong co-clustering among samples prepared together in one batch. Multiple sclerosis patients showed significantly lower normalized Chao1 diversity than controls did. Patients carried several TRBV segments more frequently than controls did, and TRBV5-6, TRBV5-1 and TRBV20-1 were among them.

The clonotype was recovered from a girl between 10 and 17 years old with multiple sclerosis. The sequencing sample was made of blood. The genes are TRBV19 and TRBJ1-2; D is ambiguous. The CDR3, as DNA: TGTGCCAGCTCTACTCCGGGCACCTCTAACTATGGCTACACCTTC. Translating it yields CASSTPGTSNYGYTF.